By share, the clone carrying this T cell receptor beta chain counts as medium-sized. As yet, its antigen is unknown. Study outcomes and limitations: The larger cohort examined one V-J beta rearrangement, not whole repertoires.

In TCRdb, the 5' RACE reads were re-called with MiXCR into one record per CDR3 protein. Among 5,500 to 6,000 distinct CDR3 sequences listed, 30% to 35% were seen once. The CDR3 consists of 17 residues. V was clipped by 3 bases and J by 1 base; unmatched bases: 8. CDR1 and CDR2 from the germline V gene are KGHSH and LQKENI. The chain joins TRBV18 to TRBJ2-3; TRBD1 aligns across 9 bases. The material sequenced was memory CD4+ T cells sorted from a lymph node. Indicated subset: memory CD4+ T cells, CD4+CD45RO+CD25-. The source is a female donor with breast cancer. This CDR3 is CASSPTRQGVGTDTQYF. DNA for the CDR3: TGTGCCAGCTCACCTACTCGACAGGGGGTCGGCACAGATACGCAGTATTTT.